Listed below are T cell receptor beta chains from one sample, sequenced in a study of shared clonotypes between healthy human individuals. The data were produced by immunoSEQ multiplex PCR, yet TCRdb's version contains in-frame clones alone and is incomplete. The sample records approximately 940,000 clones, over 75% being singletons. Material for sequencing was memory CD4+ T cells sorted from blood. The receptors derive from a man between 18 and 29 years old in good health. The CDR3 runs from the conserved cysteine through the conserved F or W. A D gene is named only where the DNA matches it firmly. The size entry is marked missing in some rows and otherwise reads once, few, many or a size class.

clone size	V gene	J gene	D gene	CDR3 DNA	CDR3 protein
.	TRBV7-9	TRBJ2-3	.	TGTGCCAGCAGCTTGCCCCCCGGCACAGATACGCAGTATTTT	CASSLPPGTDTQYF
.	TRBV6-5	TRBJ2-5	.	TGTGCCAGCAGTTACTCGACAAGGGGAAGGGAGACCCAGTACTTC	CASSYSTRGRETQYF
.	TRBV2	TRBJ2-3	.	TGTGCCAGTAATGAGGTCCTAGCTCGGGCCACAGATACGCAGTATTTT	CASNEVLARATDTQYF
.	TRBV6-4	TRBJ2-7	.	TGTGCCATCCGGGACTTCTCCTACGAGCAGTACTTC	CAIRDFSYEQYF
.	TRBV6-1	TRBJ1-3	TRBD1	TGTGCCAGCAGTGCGGACAGGTCTGGAAACACCATATATTTT	CASSADRSGNTIYF
.	TRBV5-4	TRBJ1-3	.	TGTGCCAGCAGCTTGGGAGTCGCAGTTGGAAACACCATATATTTT	CASSLGVAVGNTIYF
.	TRBV2	TRBJ1-1	TRBD1	TGTGCCAGCACGCCCATGGGGCAGGGGGTTTTGAACACTGAAGCTTTCTTT	CASTPMGQGVLNTEAFF
many	TRBV7-8	TRBJ2-7	TRBD2	TGTGCCAGCAGCTTACTGTCAGGGACTACCTACGAGCAGTACTTC	CASSLLSGTTYEQYF
once	TRBV2	TRBJ1-6	.	TGTGCCAGCAGGGGGGAGGGTTTACCTTCACCCCTCCACTTT	CASRGEGLPSPLHF
once	TRBV7-2	TRBJ1-2	.	TGTGCCAGCAGCCTCACCGGGCCTAACTATGGCTACACCTTC	CASSLTGPNYGYTF
.	TRBV7-9	TRBJ2-1	.	TGTGCCAGCAGCTTTGAGGGGACCCTTCCCAATGAGCAGTTCTTC	CASSFEGTLPNEQFF
once	TRBV18	TRBJ1-1	.	TGTGCCAGCTCACCCAGCATGGGAATGAACACTGAAGCTTTCTTT	CASSPSMGMNTEAFF
few	TRBV28	TRBJ2-7	.	TGTGCCAGCACCCCACGGCGGGGGCGCTCCTACGAGCAGTACTTC	CASTPRRGRSYEQYF
few	TRBV19	TRBJ1-1	.	TGTGCCAGTAGTCAGGGGCTCACTGAAGCTTTCTTT	CASSQGLTEAFF
.	TRBV5-1	TRBJ2-5	.	TGCGCCAGCAGCTTGGACGGGACCAGCCCCCAAGAGACCCAGTACTTC	CASSLDGTSPQETQYF
.	TRBV11-2	TRBJ1-6	TRBD1	TGTGCCAGCAGCTTAGTCCGGGACAGTGGATCACCCCTCCACTTT	CASSLVRDSGSPLHF
.	TRBV7-9	TRBJ1-2	.	TGTGCCAGCAGCCCCGGGGCAGCAGGAGGCATAGGCTACACCTTC	CASSPGAAGGIGYTF
.	TRBV5-1	TRBJ2-3	TRBD2	TGCGCCAGCAGCCCAGGGACTAGCGGGGGCACAGATACGCAGTATTTT	CASSPGTSGGTDTQYF
.	TRBV7-2	TRBJ2-2	.	TGTGCCAGCAGCCGAATTAACACCGGGGAGCTGTTTTTT	CASSRINTGELFF
.	TRBV10-2	TRBJ1-1	.	TGCGCCAGCAGTGAATGGGGGAGGCCCATGAACACTGAAGCTTTCTTT	CASSEWGRPMNTEAFF
.	TRBV30	TRBJ1-5	.	TGTGCCTGGAGTGTCGGGGTCAATCAGCCCCAACATTTT	CAWSVGVNQPQHF
.	TRBV6-6	TRBJ1-1	.	TGTGCCAGCAGACTACGGACGGAGCCAGTGGGCACTGAAGCTTTCTTT	CASRLRTEPVGTEAFF
.	TRBV6-5	TRBJ1-1	.	TGTGCCAGCAGTTACTCTGGACGAATTGGGACTGAAGCTTTCTTT	CASSYSGRIGTEAFF
.	TRBV25-1	TRBJ2-3	.	TGTGCCAGCAGTGCGCCCACAGATACGCAGTATTTT	CASSAPTDTQYF
.	TRBV5-8	TRBJ2-3	.	TGTGCCAGCAGCTTGTGGGCTAGCACAGATACGCAGTATTTT	CASSLWASTDTQYF
.	TRBV10-3	TRBJ1-6	.	TGTGCCATCAGCCCAGGGTCTCTTTCACCCCTCCACTTT	CAISPGSLSPLHF
.	TRBV7-9	TRBJ2-5	.	TGTGCCAGCAGCCCCAGGGGTTTGGGGGAGACCCAGTACTTC	CASSPRGLGETQYF
few	TRBV7-9	TRBJ1-1	.	TGTGCCAGCAGCTTAGGGTGGTTGCGGTGGACTGAAGCTTTCTTT	CASSLGWLRWTEAFF
.	TRBV18	TRBJ1-2	TRBD1	TGTGCCAGCTCACCCTTGGGGACAGCTAACTATGGCTACACCTTC	CASSPLGTANYGYTF
.	TRBV30	TRBJ1-6	TRBD1	TGTGCCTGGACCAGGGGACAGGGGAATTCACCCCTCCACTTT	CAWTRGQGNSPLHF
once	TRBV4-1	TRBJ1-2	.	TGCGCCAGCAGCCAAGGGGTGAGGGGCTACACCTTC	CASSQGVRGYTF
.	TRBV29-1	TRBJ2-7	TRBD1	TGCAGCGGTGGGGACAGGGGGATCTACGAGCAGTACTTC	CSGGDRGIYEQYF
.	TRBV9	TRBJ1-6	TRBD1	TGTGCCAGCAGCGTAGAAGGACAGGGAAGAACGCCCCTCCACTTT	CASSVEGQGRTPLHF
.	TRBV4-1	TRBJ2-1	TRBD2	TGCGCCAGCAGCCAGGGCCCGGGGACTAGCGGGACCAATGAGCAGTTCTTC	CASSQGPGTSGTNEQFF
.	TRBV5-1	TRBJ2-7	TRBD1	TGCGCCAGCAGGACCGGGACAGGGGAAAACTACGAGCAGTACTTC	CASRTGTGENYEQYF
.	TRBV27	TRBJ1-2	.	TGTGCCAGCAGGGGCGGTGGCAGGCACTATGGCTACACCTTC	CASRGGGRHYGYTF
.	TRBV6-1	TRBJ2-2	.	TGTGCCAGCAGTGCCATGGACACCGGGGAGCTGTTTTTT	CASSAMDTGELFF
.	TRBV18	TRBJ2-1	TRBD2	TGTGCCAGCTCAAGACTAGCGGGGAACGACAATGAGCAGTTCTTC	CASSRLAGNDNEQFF
.	TRBV6-6	TRBJ1-1	.	TGTGCCAGCAGTCCGGTTATGAACACTGAAGCTTTCTTT	CASSPVMNTEAFF
many	TRBV7-2	TRBJ2-2	.	TGTGCCAGCAGACTAACAGGGAGGGTCGGGGAGCTGTTTTTT	CASRLTGRVGELFF
once	TRBV27	TRBJ1-2	.	TGTGCCAGCAGTTTTTCGGCTAACTATGGCTACACCTTC	CASSFSANYGYTF